This T cell receptor (beta chain) was obtained from a study of human T cells and chemical hapten exposure. Described time point: pre-sensitization, week 0. Treatment described: therapeutic diphenylcyclopropenone sensitization with weekly scalp DPC. TCRdb used MiXCR to reprocess the RACE reads, holding one entry per CDR3 protein. This table has approximately 400,000 distinct CDR3 sequences, around 5.5% appearing once. CDR3 length equals 14 residues. Trimming left V 9 bases short and J 5 bases short, with 17 bases between. Germline CDR1 KGHDR, CDR2 SFDVKD. The rearrangement joins TRBV24-1 to TRBJ2-3; D is unclear. The TCR sequence derives from a woman between 45 and 60 years old with alopecia areata. Some clones in this sample may be carry-over from other donors' samples. The starting material was whole blood, obtained in connection with sensitization to the hapten diphenylcyclopropenone (DPC). The CDR3 nucleotides are TGTGCCACCTGGTTGAGGTTGGGTCGAGATACGCAGTATTTT. It is translated as CATWLRLGRDTQYF.